Shown below are 2 T cell receptor beta chains from a single sample sequenced in a study of T cell responses to AZD1222 COVID-19 vaccine. The protocol was immunoSEQ multiplex PCR, while the TCRdb copy is restricted to in-frame clones and leaves out a portion. The data show 150,000 to 200,000 clones, approximately 90% seen once. The sequencing used peripheral blood, collected on day 0 of AZD1222 vaccination. The receptors come from an adult in good health.

The rearrangement links TRBV27 to TRBJ2-3, with TRBD1 identical over 7 bases. Per the germline V gene, CDR1 is MNHEY and CDR2 is SMNVEV (reference sequence). CDR3 size: 18 residues. The J segment lost 2 bases and the V segment lost 5 bases, leaving 16 bases of the junction unmatched. CDR3 DNA: TGTGCCAGCAGTATCAAGCCACCCGACAGGGTAAACACAGATACGCAGTATTTT. Translating gives CASSIKPPDRVNTDTQYF.

By share of the sample, this clone is medium-sized. This chain uses TRBV3-1 (or the pseudogene TRBV3-2) with TRBJ1-2, with a tentative D call TRBD1 (6 bases). This CDR3 spans 15 amino acids. Between the trimmed V and J ends, which lost 5 bases and 4 bases, there was a span of 17 bases. Germline V gene data show CDR1 as LGHDT and CDR2 as YNNKEL (reference sequence). The CDR3, as DNA: TGTGCCAGCAGCTTAGGGACAAATGTAATCTATGGCTACACCTTC. Amino acid sequence: CASSLGTNVIYGYTF.